This T cell receptor (beta chain) emerged from a study of control samples from healthy donors and cancer patients. Assay: immunoSEQ multiplex PCR; the TCRdb copy retains only in-frame clones and omits some. The table shows fewer than 95,000 clones, with 75% to 95% occurring only once. The germline gives CDR1 KGHDR, CDR2 SFDVKD. The CDR3 has 16 residues. Trimming removed 1 base at V and 3 bases at J, with 15 bases between. The chain uses TRBV24-1 and TRBJ2-7; D is ambiguous. The receptor was derived from a man aged 25-45 years in good health. The sequenced sample consisted of blood. CDR3 residues: CATSDFLRPPVYEQYF. In nucleotides, the CDR3 is TGTGCCACCAGTGATTTTCTCCGGCCCCCCGTCTACGAGCAGTACTTC.